This TCR beta chain was sequenced for a study of shared clonotypes between healthy human individuals. Whole-study results and caveats: Clonotype sharing among the donors was expected to vary with sequencing depth. Generation of non-shared clonotypes was less probable than generation of clonotypes shared by all four donors.

As to this clone: The antigen is unknown.

V was pared by 5 bases and J by 5 bases, with 19 bases between. The V gene's germline CDR1 is SEHNR and CDR2 FQNEAQ (reference sequence). The CDR3 extends over 15 amino acids. Sequenced by immunoSEQ multiplex PCR; TCRdb stores in-frame clones only, minus some. The sample has around 2,000,000 clones; 85% to 95% are singletons. V is TRBV7-9 and J is TRBJ2-7; D possibly uses TRBD1 or TRBD2 (5 bases each). The sequenced sample consisted of naive CD4+ T cells sorted from blood. Subset here: CD45RA+ positively selected. The TCR sequence derives from a man aged 18 to 30 in good health. The CDR3 region has the DNA TGTGCCAGCAGCCCTGTGGGGGTCCTCGACGACGAGCAGTACTTC. Protein sequence: CASSPVGVLDDEQYF.